Listed below are T cell receptor beta chains from one sample, sequenced in a study of CD8+ T cells in alopecia areata. Sequencing used immunoSEQ multiplex PCR; TCRdb keeps in-frame clones, though not all of them. The sample has some 99,000 clones, approximately 66% seen once. Specimen: CD8+ T cells sorted from blood, collected at week 4, from a patient treated with tofacitinib. The receptors come from a human donor with alopecia areata. CDR3s include the opening cysteine and the closing phenylalanine or tryptophan. A D gene is named only where the DNA matches it firmly. Where a row states a size, it is once, few, many or the class of an expanded clone; other rows omit it.

v_gene	abundance	d_gene	j_gene	CDR3nt	CDR3aa
TRBV14	-	TRBD2	TRBJ2-1	TGTGCCAGCAGCCAAGATCTCTGGCGGGAGGGGGGAGATGAGCAGTTCTTC	CASSQDLWREGGDEQFF
TRBV19	few	-	TRBJ2-5	TGTGCCAGTAGGGGACGTCTCCAAGAGACCCAGTACTTC	CASRGRLQETQYF
TRBV2	-	-	TRBJ2-3	TGTGCCAGCACTGCTGTCCGGACTCTGAAGGATACGCAGTATTTT	CASTAVRTLKDTQYF
TRBV2	-	-	TRBJ2-5	TGTGCCAGCAGTGAGGGCAGGGGGGCCCAAGAGACCCAGTACTTC	CASSEGRGAQETQYF
TRBV27	once	-	TRBJ1-1	TGTGCCAGCAGTCCCCCCGGGGGGAACACTGAAGCTTTCTTT	CASSPPGGNTEAFF
TRBV5-4	-	TRBD2	TRBJ2-3	TGTGCCAGCAGGAGCGGGGGGGCGACAGATACGCAGTATTTT	CASRSGGATDTQYF
TRBV4-1	-	-	TRBJ2-2	TGCGCCAGCAGCCAAGATCTCTCCGGGGAGCTGTTTTTT	CASSQDLSGELFF
TRBV7-2	-	TRBD1	TRBJ2-3	TGTGCCAGCACCCTATGGGACAGTAGCACAGATACGCAGTATTTT	CASTLWDSSTDTQYF
TRBV7-2	-	TRBD1	TRBJ1-2	TGTGCCAGCAGCTCCGGACAGGGGGATGGCTACACCTTC	CASSSGQGDGYTF
TRBV30	few	-	TRBJ2-3	TGTGCCTGGACCACCCACGAGGCAGCCACAGATACGCAGTATTTT	CAWTTHEAATDTQYF
TRBV7-2	-	TRBD2	TRBJ2-5	TGTGCCAGCAGCCTCGTGGGACTAGCGGCTCAAGAGACCCAGTACTTC	CASSLVGLAAQETQYF